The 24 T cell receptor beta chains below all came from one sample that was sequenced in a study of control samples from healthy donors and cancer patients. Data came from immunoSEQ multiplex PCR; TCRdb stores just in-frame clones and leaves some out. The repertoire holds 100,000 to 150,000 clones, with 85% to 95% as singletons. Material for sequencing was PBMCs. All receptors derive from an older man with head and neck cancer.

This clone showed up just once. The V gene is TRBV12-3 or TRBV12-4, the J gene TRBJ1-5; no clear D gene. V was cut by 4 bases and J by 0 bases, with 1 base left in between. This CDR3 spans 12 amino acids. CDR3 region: CASSYSNQPQHF. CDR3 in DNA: TGTGCCAGCAGTTATAGCAATCAGCCCCAGCATTTT.

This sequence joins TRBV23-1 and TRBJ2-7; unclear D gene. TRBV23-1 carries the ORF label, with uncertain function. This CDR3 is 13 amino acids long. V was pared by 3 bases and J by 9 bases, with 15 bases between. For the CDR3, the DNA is TGCGCCAGCAGTCACCCCGGGCCAATTCGGCAGTACTTC. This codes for CASSHPGPIRQYF.

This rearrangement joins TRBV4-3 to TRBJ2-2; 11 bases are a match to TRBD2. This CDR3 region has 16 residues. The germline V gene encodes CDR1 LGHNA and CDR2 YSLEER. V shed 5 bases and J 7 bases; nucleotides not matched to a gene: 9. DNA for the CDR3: TGCGCCAGCAGCAGACTAGCGGGAACTGTCGTCGGGGAGCTGTTTTTT. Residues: CASSRLAGTVVGELFF.

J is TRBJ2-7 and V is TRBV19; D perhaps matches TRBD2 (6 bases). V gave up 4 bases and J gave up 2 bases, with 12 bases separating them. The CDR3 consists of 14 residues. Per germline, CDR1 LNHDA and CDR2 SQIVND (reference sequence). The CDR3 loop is CASSTYSGTYEQYF. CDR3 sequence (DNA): TGTGCCAGTAGTACCTATAGCGGCACCTACGAGCAGTACTTC.

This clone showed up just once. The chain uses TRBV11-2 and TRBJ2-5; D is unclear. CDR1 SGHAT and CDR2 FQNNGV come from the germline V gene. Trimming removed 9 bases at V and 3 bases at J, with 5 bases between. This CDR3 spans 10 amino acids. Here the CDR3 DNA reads TGTGCCAGTGAAGAAGAGACCCAGTACTTC. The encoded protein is CASEEETQYF.

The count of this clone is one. CDR3 loop: CASSLGGSGNTIYF. DNA of the CDR3: TGTGCCAGCAGCTTGGGAGGGTCTGGAAACACCATATATTTT. V is TRBV5-5 and J is TRBJ1-3, with unresolved D. Germline CDR1 is SGHKS and CDR2 is YYEKEE (reference sequence). This CDR3 is 14 amino acids long. With 0 bases removed from V and 1 base from J, the gap between germline ends came to 5 bases.

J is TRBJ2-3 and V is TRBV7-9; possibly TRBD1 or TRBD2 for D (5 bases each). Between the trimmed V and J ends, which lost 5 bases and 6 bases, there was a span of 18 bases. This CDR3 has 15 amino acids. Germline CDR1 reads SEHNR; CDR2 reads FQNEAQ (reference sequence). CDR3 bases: TGTGCCAGCAGCACCGGGACGTTTATTTGGGATACGCAGTATTTT. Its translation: CASSTGTFIWDTQYF.

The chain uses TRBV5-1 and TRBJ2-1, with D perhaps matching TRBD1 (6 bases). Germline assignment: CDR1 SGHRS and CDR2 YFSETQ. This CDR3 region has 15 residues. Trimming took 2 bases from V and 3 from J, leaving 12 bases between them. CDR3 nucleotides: TGCGCCAGCAGCTTTGGGGGCCTACGCTACAATGAGCAGTTCTTC. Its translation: CASSFGGLRYNEQFF. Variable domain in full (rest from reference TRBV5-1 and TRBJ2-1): KAGVTQTPRYLIKTRGQQVTLSCSPISGHRSVSWYQQTPGQGLQFLFEYFSETQRNKGNFPGRFSGRQFSNSRSEMNVSTLELGDSALYLCASSFGGLRYNEQFFGPGTRLTVL.

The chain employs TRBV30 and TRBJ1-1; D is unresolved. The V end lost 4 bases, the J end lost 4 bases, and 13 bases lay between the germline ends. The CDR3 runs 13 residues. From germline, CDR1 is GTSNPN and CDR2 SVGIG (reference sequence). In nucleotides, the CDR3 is TGTGCCTGGACGACTGGGGTGTCCACTGAAGCTTTCTTT. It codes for CAWTTGVSTEAFF.

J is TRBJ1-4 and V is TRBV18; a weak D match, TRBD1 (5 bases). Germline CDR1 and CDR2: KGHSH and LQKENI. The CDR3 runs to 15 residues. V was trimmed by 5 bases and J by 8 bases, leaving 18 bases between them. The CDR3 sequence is CASSAKGLRGEKLFF. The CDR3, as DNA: TGTGCCAGCTCAGCAAAGGGACTTAGAGGAGAAAAACTGTTTTTT.

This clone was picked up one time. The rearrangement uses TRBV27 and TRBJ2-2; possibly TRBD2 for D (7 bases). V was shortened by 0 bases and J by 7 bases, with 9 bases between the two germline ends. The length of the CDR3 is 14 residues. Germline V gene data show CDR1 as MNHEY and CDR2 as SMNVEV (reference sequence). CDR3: CASSLSGGVGELFF. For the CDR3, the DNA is TGTGCCAGCAGTTTATCAGGGGGGGTCGGGGAGCTGTTTTTT.

As DNA, the CDR3 is TGTGCCAGCAGATCGACCGGGGACACCATATATTTT. This translates into CASRSTGDTIYF. V is TRBV7-6 and J is TRBJ1-3; D unresolved. V was pared by 6 bases and J by 8 bases, with 11 bases between. Germline V gene lookup returns CDR1 SGHVS and CDR2 FNYEAQ. This CDR3 has 12 amino acids.

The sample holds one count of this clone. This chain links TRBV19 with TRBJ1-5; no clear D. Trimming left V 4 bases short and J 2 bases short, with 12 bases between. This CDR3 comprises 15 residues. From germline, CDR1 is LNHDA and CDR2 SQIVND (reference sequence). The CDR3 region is CASSTQRLRNQPQHF. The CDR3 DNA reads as TGTGCCAGTAGTACCCAGCGACTACGCAATCAGCCCCAGCATTTT.

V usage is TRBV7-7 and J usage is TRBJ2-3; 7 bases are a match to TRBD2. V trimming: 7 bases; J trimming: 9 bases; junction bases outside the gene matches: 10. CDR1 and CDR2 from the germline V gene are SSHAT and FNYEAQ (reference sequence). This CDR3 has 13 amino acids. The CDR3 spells CASTPAAGGTQYF. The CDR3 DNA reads TGTGCCAGCACCCCGGCGGCCGGGGGGACGCAGTATTTT.

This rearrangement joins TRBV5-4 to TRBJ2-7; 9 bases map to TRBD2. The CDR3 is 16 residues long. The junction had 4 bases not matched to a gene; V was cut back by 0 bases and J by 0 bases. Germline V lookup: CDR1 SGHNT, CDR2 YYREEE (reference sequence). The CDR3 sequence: CASSLGGAGGSYEQYF. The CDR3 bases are TGTGCCAGCAGCTTGGGGGGAGCGGGGGGCTCCTACGAGCAGTACTTC.

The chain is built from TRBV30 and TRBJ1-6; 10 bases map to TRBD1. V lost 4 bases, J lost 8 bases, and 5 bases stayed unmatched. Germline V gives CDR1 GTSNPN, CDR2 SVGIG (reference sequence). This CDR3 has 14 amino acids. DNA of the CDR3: TGTGCCTGGACCTTGACAGGGGGCCATTCACCCCTCCACTTT. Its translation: CAWTLTGGHSPLHF.

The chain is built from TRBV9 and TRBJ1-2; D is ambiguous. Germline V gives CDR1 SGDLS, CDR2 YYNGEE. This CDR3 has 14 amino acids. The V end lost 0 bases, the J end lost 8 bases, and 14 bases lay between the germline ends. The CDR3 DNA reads TGTGCCAGCAGCGTAGACCCAGCTCGCAGGGGCTACACCTTC. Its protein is CASSVDPARRGYTF.

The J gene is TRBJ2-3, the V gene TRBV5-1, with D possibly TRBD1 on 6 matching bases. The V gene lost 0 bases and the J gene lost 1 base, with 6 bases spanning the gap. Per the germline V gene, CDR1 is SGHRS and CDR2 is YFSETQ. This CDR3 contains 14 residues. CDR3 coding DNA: TGCGCCAGCAGCTTGGGGACAGGCACAGATACGCAGTATTTT. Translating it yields CASSLGTGTDTQYF.

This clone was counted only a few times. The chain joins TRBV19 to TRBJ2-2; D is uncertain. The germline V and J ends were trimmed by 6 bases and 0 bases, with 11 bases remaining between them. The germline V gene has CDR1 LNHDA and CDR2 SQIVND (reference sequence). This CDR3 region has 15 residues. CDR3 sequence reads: CASSLTYANTGELFF. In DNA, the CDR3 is TGTGCCAGTAGCCTGACATACGCGAACACCGGGGAGCTGTTTTTT.

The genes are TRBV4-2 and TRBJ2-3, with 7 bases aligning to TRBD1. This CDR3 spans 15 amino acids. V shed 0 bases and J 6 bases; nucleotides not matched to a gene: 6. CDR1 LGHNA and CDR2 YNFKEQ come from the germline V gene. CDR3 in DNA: TGTGCCAGCAGCCAAGATGCGACAGGGTCGGATACGCAGTATTTT. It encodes CASSQDATGSDTQYF.

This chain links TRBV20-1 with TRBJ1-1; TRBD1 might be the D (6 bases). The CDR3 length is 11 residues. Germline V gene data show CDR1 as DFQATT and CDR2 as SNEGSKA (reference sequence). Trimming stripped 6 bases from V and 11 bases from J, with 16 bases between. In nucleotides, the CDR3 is TGCAGTGCCCCCTCGAGGGGGGGGGCTTTCTTT. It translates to CSAPSRGGAFF.

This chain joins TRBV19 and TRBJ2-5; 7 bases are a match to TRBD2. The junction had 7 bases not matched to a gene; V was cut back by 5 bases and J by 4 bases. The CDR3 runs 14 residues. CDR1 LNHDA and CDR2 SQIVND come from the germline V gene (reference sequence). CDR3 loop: CASSLLGGIETQYF. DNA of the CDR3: TGTGCCAGTAGTCTACTCGGGGGGATAGAGACCCAGTACTTC.

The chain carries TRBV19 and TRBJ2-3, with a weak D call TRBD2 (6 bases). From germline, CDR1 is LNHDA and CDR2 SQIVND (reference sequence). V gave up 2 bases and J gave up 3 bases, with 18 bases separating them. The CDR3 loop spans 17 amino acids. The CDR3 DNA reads TGTGCCAGTAGTATAATTGGGGCGGGGAGCGAGACAGATACGCAGTATTTT. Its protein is CASSIIGAGSETDTQYF.

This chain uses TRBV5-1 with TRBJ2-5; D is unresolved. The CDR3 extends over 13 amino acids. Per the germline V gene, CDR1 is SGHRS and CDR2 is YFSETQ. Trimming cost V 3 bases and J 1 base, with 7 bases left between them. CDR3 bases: TGCGCCAGCAGCTCCCAGTCCCAAGAGACCCAGTACTTC. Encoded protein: CASSSQSQETQYF.